This entry lists 26 T cell receptor beta chains sequenced from one sample in a study of blood T cell repertoires in COVID-19. The repertoire was sequenced with immunoSEQ multiplex PCR; TCRdb's copy has only in-frame clones and lacks some. The sample lists 150,000 or so clones; 80% to 85% were seen once. The sample consisted of PBMCs or T cells enriched from blood (not recorded which). These receptors all come from a man aged 65 to 79 who had been exposed to COVID-19.

The chain carries TRBV7-8 and TRBJ2-7, with D possibly being TRBD1 (6 bases). The CDR3 contains 13 residues. V dropped 3 bases and J dropped 5 bases, with 11 bases sitting between them. In germline, CDR1 is SGHVS, CDR2 FQNEAQ. The CDR3 is CASSFDRQNEQYF. CDR3 DNA sequence: TGTGCCAGCAGCTTTGACAGGCAAAACGAGCAGTACTTC. Combining the CDR3 with reference TRBV7-8 and TRBJ2-7 gives the whole variable domain GAGVSQSPRYKVAKRGQDVALRCDPISGHVSLFWYQQALGQGPEFLTYFQNEAQLDKSGLPSDRFFAERPEGSVSTLKIQRTQQEDSAVYLCASSFDRQNEQYFGPGTRLTVT.

This clone was seen once. The rearrangement links TRBV4-3 to TRBJ2-5; maybe TRBD2 (5 bases). Germline CDR1 LGHNA, CDR2 YSLEER. Trimming pared 0 bases from V and 5 bases from J, leaving 10 bases between. The CDR3 runs 14 residues. CDR3 sequence: CASSQDLRGETQYF. DNA for the CDR3: TGCGCCAGCAGCCAAGATCTCCGCGGGGAGACCCAGTACTTC.

The V call is TRBV30, the J call TRBJ2-1, with D possibly matching TRBD1 (6 bases). Trimming removed 2 bases from V and 4 bases from J, with 18 bases in between. CDR3 length equals 16 residues. In germline, CDR1 is GTSNPN, CDR2 SVGIG (reference sequence). Written as DNA, the CDR3 is TGTGCCTGGAGTAAGGACAGCGGTATAATTTACAATGAGCAGTTCTTC. Translated, it gives CAWSKDSGIIYNEQFF.

This clone was counted only a few times. The chain couples TRBV10-3 to TRBJ1-1; D not resolved. This CDR3 region has 15 residues. V was trimmed by 3 bases and J by 7 bases, leaving 18 bases between them. CDR1 and CDR2 from the germline V gene are ENHRY and SYGVKD. CDR3 nucleotides: TGTGCCATCAGTGAAATGTCTTCGGGGTTGGGTGAAGCTTTCTTT. Translating it yields CAISEMSSGLGEAFF.

The chain is built from TRBV18 and TRBJ1-3, with D possibly matching TRBD1 (6 bases). CDR3 size: 14 residues. Between the trimmed V and J ends, which lost 3 bases and 6 bases, there was a span of 12 bases. Per the germline V gene, CDR1 is KGHSH and CDR2 is LQKENI. CDR3 DNA sequence: TGTGCCAGCTCACCCCTTCGGACAGAAAACACCATATATTTT. Translating it yields CASSPLRTENTIYF.

The V and J genes are TRBV7-9 and TRBJ1-1, with 7 bases fitting TRBD1. J was trimmed by 7 bases and V by 4 bases; bases with no gene match: 6. This CDR3 spans 13 amino acids. Per germline, CDR1 SEHNR and CDR2 FQNEAQ (reference sequence). The CDR3 region is CASSSRQGDEAFF. In DNA, the CDR3 is TGTGCCAGCAGCTCCCGACAGGGAGATGAAGCTTTCTTT.

The chain couples TRBV12-3 or TRBV12-4 to TRBJ1-6, with D possibly matching TRBD1 (5 bases). V lost 4 bases and J 13 bases, leaving 11 bases between the germline ends. This CDR3 has 12 residues. CDR3 region: CASSSQGAPLHF. The CDR3 nucleotides read TGTGCCAGCAGTTCCCAGGGTGCGCCCCTCCACTTT.

This clone was seen once. V and J are TRBV13 and TRBJ1-4; D might be TRBD1 (5 bases). The V gene's germline CDR1 is PRHDT and CDR2 FYEKMQ (reference sequence). The CDR3 length is 15 residues. V lost 4 bases, J lost 6 bases, and 15 bases lay in between. The DNA for the CDR3 is TGTGCCAGCAGCTCTACGACAGACGAAGATGAAAAACTGTTTTTT. This sequence encodes CASSSTTDEDEKLFF.

The chain uses TRBV18 and TRBJ1-1, with D unresolved. The CDR3 loop spans 14 amino acids. V lost 3 bases, J lost 13 bases, and 21 bases lay in between. Germline lookup yields CDR1 KGHSH and CDR2 LQKENI. The CDR3 nucleotides read TGTGCCAGCTCACCCCCGGTCGAAAGGGCTCGGGGTTTCTTT. Translated, it gives CASSPPVERARGFF.

The chain links TRBV20-1 to TRBJ2-7; perhaps TRBD1 as D (7 bases). The germline V and J ends were trimmed by 3 bases and 5 bases, with 20 bases remaining between them. Germline loops: CDR1 DFQATT, CDR2 SNEGSKA (reference sequence). CDR3 length: 15 residues. The CDR3 coding sequence is TGCAGTGCTAGTCAGGGGCAGGGGGGATCTCACGAGCAGTACTTC. Amino acids: CSASQGQGGSHEQYF.

This rearrangement joins TRBV10-3 to TRBJ2-2; no clear D gene. The CDR3 extends over 13 amino acids. V dropped 2 bases and J dropped 3 bases, with 4 bases sitting between them. Per germline, CDR1 ENHRY and CDR2 SYGVKD. Written as DNA, the CDR3 is TGTGCCATCAGTGAGGGCTACACCGGGGAGCTGTTTTTT. As protein: CAISEGYTGELFF.

This clone was counted between two and nine times. The chain combines TRBV2 with TRBJ2-1; 7 nucleotides agree with TRBD2. This CDR3 region has 14 residues. Germline V gives CDR1 SNHLY, CDR2 FYNNEI. The ends lost 6 bases at V and 5 bases at J; junction bases unmatched: 7. CDR3 protein: CASRWTSSHNEQFF. The CDR3 bases are TGTGCCAGCAGATGGACTAGTTCCCACAATGAGCAGTTCTTC.

Comment on this clone: Other DNA sequences within the sample encode an identical CDR3. The chain joins TRBV7-2 to TRBJ2-1, with 11 bases fitting TRBD2. This CDR3 is 15 amino acids long. The J segment lost 4 bases and the V segment lost 5 bases, leaving 4 bases of the junction unmatched. Germline V lookup: CDR1 SGHTA, CDR2 FQGNSA. The CDR3 nucleotides are TGTGCCAGCAGCCTTGGGACTAGCGGTTACAATGAGCAGTTCTTC. Protein: CASSLGTSGYNEQFF. Full variable domain (missing parts from reference TRBV7-2 and TRBJ2-1): GAGVSQSPSNKVTEKGKDVELRCDPISGHTALYWYRQSLGQGLEFLIYFQGNSAPDKSGLPSDRFSAERTGGSVSTLTIQRTQQEDSAVYLCASSLGTSGYNEQFFGPGTRLTVL.

V usage is TRBV28 and J usage is TRBJ2-5; perhaps TRBD2 as D (6 bases). Germline lookup yields CDR1 MDHEN and CDR2 SYDVKM. V was cut by 2 bases and J by 5 bases, with 15 bases left in between. CDR3 length: 15 amino acids. The CDR3: CASSLSGGTVETQYF. As DNA, the CDR3 is TGTGCCAGCAGTTTAAGTGGCGGGACTGTTGAGACCCAGTACTTC.

This clone showed up just once. The J gene is TRBJ1-3, the V gene TRBV5-1; maybe TRBD1 (5 bases). Germline V gives CDR1 SGHRS, CDR2 YFSETQ. This CDR3 is built from 17 residues. Trimming took off 4 bases at V and 0 bases at J, with 17 bases between the two ends. The CDR3 DNA follows: TGCGCCAGCAGCCCCAACCCAGGGCCTAGCTCTGGAAACACCATATATTTT. This encodes CASSPNPGPSSGNTIYF.

The chain employs TRBV6-2 or TRBV6-3 and TRBJ2-7, with D possibly TRBD2 on 5 matching bases. CDR1 is MNHEY, CDR2 SVGEGT, per germline. The CDR3 has 15 amino acids. V dropped 6 bases and J dropped 3 bases, with 18 bases sitting between them. The CDR3 DNA sequence: TGTGCCAGCAGCCGCCAAAAACTAGATCACTACGAGCAGTACTTC. It translates to CASSRQKLDHYEQYF.

The V call is TRBV7-6, the J call TRBJ2-2, with D tentatively TRBD2 (6 bases). From germline, CDR1 is SGHVS and CDR2 FNYEAQ. CDR3 size: 13 residues. Trimming stripped 11 bases from V and 1 base from J, with 11 bases between. The CDR3 bases are TGTGCCGGAATAGCGGTGAACACCGGGGAGCTGTTTTTT. Its translation: CAGIAVNTGELFF.

By sample share, this clone is medium-sized. V and J are TRBV12-3 or TRBV12-4 and TRBJ1-1; a weak D match, TRBD1 (5 bases). This CDR3 is 13 amino acids long. V lost 10 bases and J lost 1, with 13 bases in between. The CDR3 bases are TGTGCCACCAGCCTTACAGGGAACACTGAAGCTTTCTTT. As protein: CATSLTGNTEAFF.

This chain joins TRBV18 and TRBJ1-4, with D possibly matching TRBD1 (5 bases). The V end was cut by 6 bases, the J end by 6 bases, with 14 bases between. The germline CDR1 and CDR2 sequences are KGHSH and LQKENI. This CDR3 is 14 amino acids long. DNA of the CDR3: TGTGCCAGCTCGCCCCAGGGTGGAGATGAAAAACTGTTTTTT. Its protein is CASSPQGGDEKLFF.

The rearrangement uses TRBV6-6 and TRBJ2-7, with TRBD2 matching over 14 bases. The CDR3 contains 15 residues. The J segment lost 9 bases and the V segment lost 0 bases, leaving 4 bases of the junction unmatched. CDR1 is MNHNY and CDR2 is SVGAGI in the germline V gene (reference sequence). The CDR3 sequence: CASSYSRTSGGPQYF. The CDR3 DNA follows: TGTGCCAGCAGTTACTCGAGGACTAGCGGGGGGCCGCAGTACTTC.

V and J are TRBV10-3 and TRBJ2-7; no firm D call. The V end lost 1 base, the J end lost 3 bases, and 19 bases lay between the germline ends. The germline V gene has CDR1 ENHRY and CDR2 SYGVKD. CDR3 size: 17 residues. The CDR3 protein is CAISEYARPQSLYEQYF. CDR3 DNA sequence: TGTGCCATCAGTGAGTATGCGAGGCCGCAATCCCTCTACGAGCAGTACTTC.

This clone came up a few times. The chain is built from TRBV6-5 and TRBJ1-3; D not resolved. V was shortened by 2 bases and J by 4 bases, with 15 bases between the two germline ends. The CDR3 totals 16 residues. Germline assignment: CDR1 MNHEY and CDR2 SVGAGI. CDR3 protein: CASSYGRPLWGNTIYF. The CDR3 DNA follows: TGTGCCAGCAGTTACGGGCGACCTTTGTGGGGAAACACCATATATTTT.

V is TRBV5-1 and J is TRBJ2-3, with TRBD2 matching over 11 bases. Germline-derived CDR1 and CDR2 are SGHRS and YFSETQ. This CDR3 region has 16 residues. V was clipped by 1 base and J by 3 bases; unmatched bases: 4. The CDR3 bases are TGCGCCAGCAGCTTGCTGTTAGCGGGAGGGACAGATACGCAGTATTTT. This sequence encodes CASSLLLAGGTDTQYF.

The chain carries TRBV19 and TRBJ1-5, with a tentative D call TRBD1 (5 bases). V was shortened by 1 base and J by 4 bases, with 14 bases between the two germline ends. Germline lookup yields CDR1 LNHDA and CDR2 SQIVND (reference sequence). The CDR3 consists of 16 residues. The CDR3 nucleotides are TGTGCCAGTAGTATAGGACGCGGGGGACGAAATCAGCCCCAGCATTTT. Its protein is CASSIGRGGRNQPQHF.

The table lists this clone with a count of one. CDR3 residues: CASTTGSGYGYTF. The CDR3 DNA reads as TGTGCCAGTACCACGGGGTCGGGGTATGGCTACACCTTC. This sequence joins TRBV19 and TRBJ1-2, with D hard to call. Germline assignment: CDR1 LNHDA and CDR2 SQIVND (reference sequence). This CDR3 has 13 amino acids. Trimming removed 7 bases at V and 5 bases at J, with 14 bases between.

This clone occurred a few times. The chain recombines TRBV4-1 with TRBJ1-6; possibly TRBD1 for D (6 bases). Trimming removed 0 bases at V and 12 bases at J, with 9 bases between. The CDR3 is 13 amino acids. Germline CDR1 MGHRA, CDR2 YSYEKL. The CDR3 sequence: CASSQERQEPLHF. CDR3 DNA sequence: TGCGCCAGCAGCCAAGAAAGACAGGAACCCCTCCACTTT.